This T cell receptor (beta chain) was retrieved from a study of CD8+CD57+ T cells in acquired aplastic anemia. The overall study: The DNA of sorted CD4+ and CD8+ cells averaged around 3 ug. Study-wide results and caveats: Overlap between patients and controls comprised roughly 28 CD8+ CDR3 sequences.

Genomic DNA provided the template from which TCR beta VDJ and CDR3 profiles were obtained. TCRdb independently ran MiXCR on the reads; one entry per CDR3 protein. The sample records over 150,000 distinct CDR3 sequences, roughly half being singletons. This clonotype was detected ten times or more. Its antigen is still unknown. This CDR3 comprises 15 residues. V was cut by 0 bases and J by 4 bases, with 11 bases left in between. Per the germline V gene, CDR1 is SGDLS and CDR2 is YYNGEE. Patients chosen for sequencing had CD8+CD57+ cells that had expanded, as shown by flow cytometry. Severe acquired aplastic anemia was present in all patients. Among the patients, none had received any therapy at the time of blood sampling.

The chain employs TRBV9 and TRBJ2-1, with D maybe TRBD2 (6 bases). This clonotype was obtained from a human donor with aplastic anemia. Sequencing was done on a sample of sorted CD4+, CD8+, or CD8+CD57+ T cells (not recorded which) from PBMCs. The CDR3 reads CASSVAGGGYNEQFF. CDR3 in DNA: TGTGCCAGCAGCGTAGCCGGAGGAGGGTACAATGAGCAGTTCTTC.